The rows below give T cell receptor beta chains drawn from one sample of a study of cytomegalovirus exposure and HLA in healthy donors. The protocol was immunoSEQ multiplex PCR, while the TCRdb copy is restricted to in-frame clones and leaves out a portion. The sample has more than 90,000 clones; around 80% are singletons. What was sequenced was PBMCs. These TCRs come from a human donor in good health. CDR3s leave out the opening cysteine and the closing phenylalanine or tryptophan.

V,length,J,CDR3
TRBV13,11,TRBJ2-7,ASSLAGLYEQY
TRBV2,9,TRBJ2-7,ASSEYYEQY
TRBV4-1,14,TRBJ2-1,ASSQVNRGRGNEQF
TRBV4-1,13,TRBJ2-3,ASSQEPGSTDTQY
TRBV5-6,12,TRBJ1-1,ASSSGGPNTEAF
TRBV9,12,TRBJ2-1,ASSPHNSGNEQF
TRBV9,13,TRBJ2-7,ASSVGGQANYEQY
TRBV27,14,TRBJ2-1,ASSSNRASSYNEQF
TRBV9,13,TRBJ1-1,ASSPRLGAAGEAF
TRBV5-1,14,TRBJ2-1,ASSLGQGAGYNEQF
TRBV10-1,12,TRBJ1-5,ASNRTGRNQPQH
TRBV20-1,9,TRBJ2-7,SARGSGEQY
TRBV14,12,TRBJ2-5,ASSQGGGPETQY
TRBV7-2,13,TRBJ1-2,ASSPPQGSYYGYT
TRBV6-1,13,TRBJ2-1,ASSISGRAGNEQF
TRBV5-1,13,TRBJ1-3,ASSLGTGGGNTIY
TRBV6-1,13,TRBJ2-7,ASSPRGTGRYEQY
TRBV7-9,16,TRBJ2-3,ASSPLRGPTSSTDTQY
TRBV5-1,12,TRBJ1-1,ASSKPGQNTEAF
TRBV6-1,13,TRBJ2-5,ASSEYLGAEETQY
TRBV30,11,TRBJ2-7,AWSAGVTYEQY
TRBV5-1,13,TRBJ2-7,ASSPGTSGTYEQY
TRBV13,13,TRBJ2-1,ASSLVQGINNEQF
TRBV25-1,13,TRBJ1-5,ASSESGIGNQPQH
TRBV5-1,12,TRBJ1-1,ASSLGQGHTEAF
TRBV5-5,14,TRBJ1-3,ASSSMSGPRRDTIY
TRBV7-6,13,TRBJ2-7,ASSSGGRGGYEQY
TRBV5-4,14,TRBJ2-2,ASSRITSGSSGELF
TRBV10-3,14,TRBJ2-1,AISARDRVTHNEQF
TRBV7-9,10,TRBJ2-7,ASTPDGYEQY
TRBV11-2,14,TRBJ1-4,ASKTMGRGHNEKLF
TRBV7-8,14,TRBJ2-7,ASSLVVRVAGGEQY
TRBV19,12,TRBJ1-1,ASSIGFRNAEAF
TRBV19,10,TRBJ1-2,ASSQVTGGYT
TRBV5-1,12,TRBJ2-1,ASSLGTATNEQF
TRBV5-1,14,TRBJ2-7,ASSLGPGGAGKEQY
TRBV7-9,12,TRBJ1-5,ASSLGGTVQPQH
TRBV6-5,10,TRBJ1-1,ASRLTNTEAF
TRBV19,12,TRBJ1-4,ASSILATNEKLF
TRBV30,10,TRBJ1-2,ALQGGSYGYT
TRBV7-2,14,TRBJ2-2,ASSRGGGRNTGELF
TRBV19,12,TRBJ1-4,ASSMRGGGEKLF
TRBV7-9,13,TRBJ2-7,ASSLVRGGAYEQY
TRBV5-1,12,TRBJ1-2,ASSLATGTDGYT
TRBV18,11,TRBJ2-1,ASSRTGEGEQF
TRBV5-1,13,TRBJ2-7,ASSQGATRHSEQY
TRBV18,11,TRBJ1-2,ASFGYRGLGYT